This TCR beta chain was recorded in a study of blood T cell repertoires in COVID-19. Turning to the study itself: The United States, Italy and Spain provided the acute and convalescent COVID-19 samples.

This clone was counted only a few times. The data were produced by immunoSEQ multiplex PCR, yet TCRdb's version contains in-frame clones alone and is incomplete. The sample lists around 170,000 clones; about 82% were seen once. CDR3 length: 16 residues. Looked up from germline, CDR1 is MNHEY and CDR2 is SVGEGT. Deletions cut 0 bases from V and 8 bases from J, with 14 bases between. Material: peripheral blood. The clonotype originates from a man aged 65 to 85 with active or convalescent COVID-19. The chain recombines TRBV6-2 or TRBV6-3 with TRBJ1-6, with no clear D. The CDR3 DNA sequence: TGTGCCAGCAGTTACTCGCTCGGACGGGAGGATTCACCCCTCCACTTT. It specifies CASSYSLGREDSPLHF.